The rows below give T cell receptor beta chains drawn from one sample of a study of cytomegalovirus exposure and HLA in healthy donors. TCRdb's copy holds only in-frame clones and misses some; the assay was immunoSEQ multiplex PCR. The sample lists some 85,000 clones; around 96% were seen once. Material for sequencing was PBMCs. All receptors come from a woman under 30 in good health and CMV-seronegative. CDR3s leave out the opening cysteine and the closing phenylalanine or tryptophan. Fields, in order: clone size, J gene, V gene, CDR3 protein. A clone size is listed for some rows: how often the clone was seen (once, few, many), or a class if it is expanded.

abundance: NA; j_gene: TRBJ2-1; v_gene: TRBV6-5; CDR3aa: ASRPRPGNNEQF
abundance: NA; j_gene: TRBJ1-5; v_gene: TRBV27; CDR3aa: ASRFWGRGDDQPQH
abundance: NA; j_gene: TRBJ1-1; v_gene: TRBV7-9; CDR3aa: ASGQGAWTEAF
abundance: once; j_gene: TRBJ2-7; v_gene: TRBV27; CDR3aa: ASSFGTGVEYEQY
abundance: NA; j_gene: TRBJ2-5; v_gene: TRBV6-1; CDR3aa: ASSDNALQGTKETQY
abundance: NA; j_gene: TRBJ1-4; v_gene: TRBV2; CDR3aa: ASNEGGGVVEKLF
abundance: NA; j_gene: TRBJ2-1; v_gene: TRBV7-6; CDR3aa: ASSPPTSWVPEQF
abundance: once; j_gene: TRBJ2-7; v_gene: TRBV4-2; CDR3aa: ASSPLSGGNEQY
abundance: NA; j_gene: TRBJ1-2; v_gene: TRBV28; CDR3aa: ASRRRIIRQGPTPNYGYT
abundance: once; j_gene: TRBJ2-3; v_gene: TRBV7-2; CDR3aa: ASSHIQAKDTQY
abundance: NA; j_gene: TRBJ1-5; v_gene: TRBV4-1; CDR3aa: ASSPTGNQPQH
abundance: once; j_gene: TRBJ1-3; v_gene: TRBV5-1; CDR3aa: ASSFAGGGNTIY
abundance: NA; j_gene: TRBJ1-1; v_gene: TRBV14; CDR3aa: ASSRQVVNTEAF
abundance: NA; j_gene: TRBJ2-1; v_gene: TRBV18; CDR3aa: ASSPGTGSGNEQF
abundance: NA; j_gene: TRBJ2-7; v_gene: TRBV4-1; CDR3aa: ASSSRDRGSYEQY
abundance: NA; j_gene: TRBJ1-1; v_gene: TRBV10-3; CDR3aa: AISRGGENTEAF
abundance: NA; j_gene: TRBJ2-3; v_gene: TRBV9; CDR3aa: ASSVVGGSSTDTQY
abundance: NA; j_gene: TRBJ1-5; v_gene: TRBV5-8; CDR3aa: ASGGQYSNQPQH
abundance: NA; j_gene: TRBJ1-2; v_gene: TRBV9; CDR3aa: ASSPGTALFYGYT
abundance: NA; j_gene: TRBJ2-5; v_gene: TRBV7-7; CDR3aa: ASSLGKGEETQY
abundance: once; j_gene: TRBJ1-1; v_gene: TRBV9; CDR3aa: ASSYRGLNTEAF
abundance: NA; j_gene: TRBJ1-1; v_gene: TRBV7-9; CDR3aa: ASSLQGAQTEAF
abundance: NA; j_gene: TRBJ2-3; v_gene: TRBV28; CDR3aa: ASTWGDRRTDTQY
abundance: NA; j_gene: TRBJ2-2; v_gene: TRBV5-1; CDR3aa: ASSLADRADTGELF
abundance: NA; j_gene: TRBJ1-1; v_gene: TRBV19; CDR3aa: ASGEGGLGTEAF
abundance: NA; j_gene: TRBJ2-5; v_gene: TRBV29-1; CDR3aa: STRDRGFGVPQETQY
abundance: NA; j_gene: TRBJ2-1; v_gene: TRBV7-6; CDR3aa: ASSPIAGAGYNEQF
abundance: NA; j_gene: TRBJ2-1; v_gene: TRBV10-1; CDR3aa: ASSRDHREHNEQF
abundance: NA; j_gene: TRBJ2-3; v_gene: TRBV18; CDR3aa: ASSPFSGVGTDTQY
abundance: NA; j_gene: TRBJ2-1; v_gene: TRBV28; CDR3aa: ASSFPGQGDNEQF
abundance: once; j_gene: TRBJ2-7; v_gene: TRBV5-1; CDR3aa: ASSLAAGVAGAYEQY
abundance: NA; j_gene: TRBJ2-7; v_gene: TRBV10-1; CDR3aa: ASSDPSGSKYEQY
abundance: NA; j_gene: TRBJ2-2; v_gene: TRBV5-1; CDR3aa: ASSIRTGTNTGELF
abundance: NA; j_gene: TRBJ2-7; v_gene: TRBV4-1; CDR3aa: ASSQDRGGDLYEQY
abundance: once; j_gene: TRBJ2-2; v_gene: TRBV5-1; CDR3aa: ASSYGQGGTGELF
abundance: NA; j_gene: TRBJ2-1; v_gene: TRBV9; CDR3aa: ASSVVLDIPYNEQF
abundance: NA; j_gene: TRBJ2-3; v_gene: TRBV7-9; CDR3aa: ASSRDSPDTDTQY
abundance: NA; j_gene: TRBJ1-3; v_gene: TRBV28; CDR3aa: ASSLDGQLHSGNTIY
abundance: once; j_gene: TRBJ2-3; v_gene: TRBV25-1; CDR3aa: ASSAHKRFSTDTQY
abundance: once; j_gene: TRBJ2-1; v_gene: TRBV21-1; CDR3aa: ASTELLAGTYEQF
abundance: NA; j_gene: TRBJ1-2; v_gene: TRBV4-1; CDR3aa: ASSQGHREGNYGYT
abundance: once; j_gene: TRBJ2-7; v_gene: TRBV6-1; CDR3aa: ASSEWSGSYEQY
abundance: NA; j_gene: TRBJ1-2; v_gene: TRBV28; CDR3aa: ASSFRFSSYGYT
abundance: NA; j_gene: TRBJ2-1; v_gene: TRBV19; CDR3aa: ASSIDIGTGSDEQF
abundance: NA; j_gene: TRBJ2-7; v_gene: TRBV10-2; CDR3aa: ASRFGTNYEQY
abundance: NA; j_gene: TRBJ2-7; v_gene: TRBV27; CDR3aa: ASSFAGEQY
abundance: NA; j_gene: TRBJ2-1; v_gene: TRBV6-5; CDR3aa: ASSYGQANEQF
abundance: NA; j_gene: TRBJ1-6; v_gene: TRBV6-1; CDR3aa: AGGWTGDSPLH
abundance: NA; j_gene: TRBJ2-5; v_gene: TRBV11-2; CDR3aa: ASSFPQVHQETQY
abundance: NA; j_gene: TRBJ1-5; v_gene: TRBV7-9; CDR3aa: ASSPVDRALMEPQH
abundance: NA; j_gene: TRBJ1-2; v_gene: TRBV27; CDR3aa: VSSRLGSGYGYT
abundance: NA; j_gene: TRBJ2-7; v_gene: TRBV29-1; CDR3aa: SVSGTSGGLNEQY
abundance: NA; j_gene: TRBJ1-2; v_gene: TRBV4-1; CDR3aa: ASSYGDFSYGYT
abundance: NA; j_gene: TRBJ1-5; v_gene: TRBV18; CDR3aa: ASSPGRDQPQH